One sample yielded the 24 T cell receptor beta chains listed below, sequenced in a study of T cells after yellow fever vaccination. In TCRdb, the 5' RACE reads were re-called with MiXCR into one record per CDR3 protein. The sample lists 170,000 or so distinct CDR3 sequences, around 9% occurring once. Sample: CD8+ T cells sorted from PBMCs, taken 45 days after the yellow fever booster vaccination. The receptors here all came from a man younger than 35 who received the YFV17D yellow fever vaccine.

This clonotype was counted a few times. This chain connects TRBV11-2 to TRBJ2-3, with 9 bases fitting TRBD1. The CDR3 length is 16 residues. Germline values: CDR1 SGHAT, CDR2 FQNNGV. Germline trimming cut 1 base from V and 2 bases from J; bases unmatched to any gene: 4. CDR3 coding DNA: TGTGCCAGCAGCTTAGCCGGGACAGGGTTCACAGATACGCAGTATTTT. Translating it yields CASSLAGTGFTDTQYF.

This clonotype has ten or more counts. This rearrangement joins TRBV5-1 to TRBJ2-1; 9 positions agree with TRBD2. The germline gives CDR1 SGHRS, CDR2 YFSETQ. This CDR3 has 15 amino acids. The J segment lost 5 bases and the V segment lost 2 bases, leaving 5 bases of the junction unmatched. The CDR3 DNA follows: TGCGCCAGCAGCTTCTTGACTAGCGGCGACAATGAGCAGTTCTTC. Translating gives CASSFLTSGDNEQFF.

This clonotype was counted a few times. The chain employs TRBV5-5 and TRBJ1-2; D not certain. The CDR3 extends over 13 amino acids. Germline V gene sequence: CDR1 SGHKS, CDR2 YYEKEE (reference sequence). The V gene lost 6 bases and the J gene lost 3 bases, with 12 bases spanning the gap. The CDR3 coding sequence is TGTGCCAGCACCTCAGGAAGCTACTATGGCTACACCTTC. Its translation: CASTSGSYYGYTF.

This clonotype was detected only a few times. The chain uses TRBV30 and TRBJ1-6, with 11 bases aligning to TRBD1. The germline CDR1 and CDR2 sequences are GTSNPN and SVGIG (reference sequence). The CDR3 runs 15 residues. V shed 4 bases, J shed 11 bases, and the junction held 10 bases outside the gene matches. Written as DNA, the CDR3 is TGTGCCTGGAACACCTTGGACAGGGGGCTTCCACCCCTCCACTTT. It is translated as CAWNTLDRGLPPLHF.

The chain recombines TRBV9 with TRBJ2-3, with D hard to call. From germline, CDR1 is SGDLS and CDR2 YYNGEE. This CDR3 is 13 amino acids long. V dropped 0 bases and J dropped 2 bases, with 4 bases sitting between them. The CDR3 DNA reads TGTGCCAGCAGCGTAGTAAACACAGATACGCAGTATTTT. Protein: CASSVVNTDTQYF.

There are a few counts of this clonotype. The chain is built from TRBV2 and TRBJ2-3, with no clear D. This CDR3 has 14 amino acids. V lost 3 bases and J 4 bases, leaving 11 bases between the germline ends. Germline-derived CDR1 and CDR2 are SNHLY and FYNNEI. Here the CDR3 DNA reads TGTGCCAGCAGTGAGTGGAGTGGCGCAGATACGCAGTATTTT. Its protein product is CASSEWSGADTQYF.

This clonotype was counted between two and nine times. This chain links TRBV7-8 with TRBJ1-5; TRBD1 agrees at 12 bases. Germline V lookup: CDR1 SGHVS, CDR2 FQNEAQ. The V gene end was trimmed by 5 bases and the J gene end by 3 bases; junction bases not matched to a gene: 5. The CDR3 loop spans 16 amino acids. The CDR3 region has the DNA TGTGCCAGCAGCCTAGGGACAGGGGGCTCCAATCAGCCCCAGCATTTT. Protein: CASSLGTGGSNQPQHF.

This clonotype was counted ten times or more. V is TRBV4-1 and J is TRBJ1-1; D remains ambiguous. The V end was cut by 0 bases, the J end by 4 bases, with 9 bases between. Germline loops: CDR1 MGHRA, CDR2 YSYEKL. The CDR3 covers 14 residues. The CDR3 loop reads CASSQDQAGTEAFF. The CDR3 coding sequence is TGCGCCAGCAGCCAAGATCAGGCGGGCACTGAAGCTTTCTTT.

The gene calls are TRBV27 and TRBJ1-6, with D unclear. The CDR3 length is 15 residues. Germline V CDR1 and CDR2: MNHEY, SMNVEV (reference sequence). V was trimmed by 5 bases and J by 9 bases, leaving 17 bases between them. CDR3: CASSRGSNPGSPLHF. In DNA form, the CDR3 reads TGTGCCAGCAGTCGGGGTTCGAACCCCGGTTCACCCCTCCACTTT.

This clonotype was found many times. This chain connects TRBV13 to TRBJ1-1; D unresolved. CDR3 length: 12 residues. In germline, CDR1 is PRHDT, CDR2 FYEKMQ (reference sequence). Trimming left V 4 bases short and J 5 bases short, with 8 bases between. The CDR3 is CASSSGGTEAFF. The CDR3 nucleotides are TGTGCCAGCAGCTCAGGTGGTACTGAAGCTTTCTTT.

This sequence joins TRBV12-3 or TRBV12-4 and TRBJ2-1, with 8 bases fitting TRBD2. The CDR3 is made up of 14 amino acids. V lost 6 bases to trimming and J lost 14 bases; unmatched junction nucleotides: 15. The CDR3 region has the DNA TGTGCCAGCAGCCTTAGCGGGGTGGGTCTCGTGGAGTTCTTC. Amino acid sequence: CASSLSGVGLVEFF.

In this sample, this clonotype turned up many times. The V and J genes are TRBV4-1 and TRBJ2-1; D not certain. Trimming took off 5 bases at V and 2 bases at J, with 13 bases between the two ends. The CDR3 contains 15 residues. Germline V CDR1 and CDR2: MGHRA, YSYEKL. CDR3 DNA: TGCGCCAGCAGCTCCCGGCTAGAGCCCTACAATGAGCAGTTCTTC. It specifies CASSSRLEPYNEQFF.

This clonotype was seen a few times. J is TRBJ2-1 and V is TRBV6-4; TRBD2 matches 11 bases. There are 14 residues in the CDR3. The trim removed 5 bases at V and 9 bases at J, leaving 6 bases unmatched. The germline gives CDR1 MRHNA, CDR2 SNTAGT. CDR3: CASSLSGGAGEQFF. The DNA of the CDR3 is TGTGCCAGCAGTCTTAGCGGGGGGGCCGGTGAGCAGTTCTTC.

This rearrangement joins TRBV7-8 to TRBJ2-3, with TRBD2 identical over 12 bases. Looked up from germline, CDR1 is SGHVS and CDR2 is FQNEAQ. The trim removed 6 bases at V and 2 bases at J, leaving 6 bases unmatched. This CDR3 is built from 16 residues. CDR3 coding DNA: TGTGCCAGCAGGGTCCTAGCGGGGGGGTTCACAGATACGCAGTATTTT. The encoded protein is CASRVLAGGFTDTQYF.

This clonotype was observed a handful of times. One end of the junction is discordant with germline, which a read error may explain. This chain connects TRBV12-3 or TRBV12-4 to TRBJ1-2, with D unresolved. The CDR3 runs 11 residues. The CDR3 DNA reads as TGTGCCAGCAGTTTAGGAGGAAGTGGGTCCTTC. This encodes CASSLGGSGSF.

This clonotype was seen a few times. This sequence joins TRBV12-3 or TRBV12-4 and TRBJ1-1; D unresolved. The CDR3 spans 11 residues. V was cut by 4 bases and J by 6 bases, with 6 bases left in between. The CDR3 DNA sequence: TGTGCCAGCAGTTCTAGTCCTGAAGCTTTCTTT. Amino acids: CASSSSPEAFF.

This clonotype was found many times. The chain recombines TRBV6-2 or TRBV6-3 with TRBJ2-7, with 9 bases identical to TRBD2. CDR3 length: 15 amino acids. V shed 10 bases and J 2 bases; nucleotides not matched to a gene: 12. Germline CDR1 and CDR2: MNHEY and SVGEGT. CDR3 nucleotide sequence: TGTGCCACCCTAAATTTAGCGGGGGATGCCTACGAGCAGTACTTC. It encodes CATLNLAGDAYEQYF.

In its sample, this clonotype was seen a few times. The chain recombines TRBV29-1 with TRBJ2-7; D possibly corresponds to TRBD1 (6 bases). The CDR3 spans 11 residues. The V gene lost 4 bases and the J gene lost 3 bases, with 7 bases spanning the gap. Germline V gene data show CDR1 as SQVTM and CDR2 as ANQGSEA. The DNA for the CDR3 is TGCAGCGTTGGGACAGACTACGAGCAGTACGTC. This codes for CSVGTDYEQYV.

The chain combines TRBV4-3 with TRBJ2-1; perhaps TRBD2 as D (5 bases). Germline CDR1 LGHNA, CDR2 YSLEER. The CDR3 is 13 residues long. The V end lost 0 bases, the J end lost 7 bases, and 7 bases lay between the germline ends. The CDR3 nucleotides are TGCGCCAGCAGCCAAGATTCGGGAAATGAGCAGTTCTTC. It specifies CASSQDSGNEQFF.

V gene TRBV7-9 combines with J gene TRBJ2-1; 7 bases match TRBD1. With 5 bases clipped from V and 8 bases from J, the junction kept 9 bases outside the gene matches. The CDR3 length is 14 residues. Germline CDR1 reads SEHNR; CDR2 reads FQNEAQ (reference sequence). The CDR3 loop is CASSTPTGFHEQFF. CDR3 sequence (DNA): TGTGCCAGCAGCACCCCGACAGGGTTCCATGAGCAGTTCTTC.

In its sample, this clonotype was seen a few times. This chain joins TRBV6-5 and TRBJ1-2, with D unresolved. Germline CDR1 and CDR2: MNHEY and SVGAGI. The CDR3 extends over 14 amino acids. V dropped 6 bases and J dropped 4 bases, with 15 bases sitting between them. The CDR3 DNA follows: TGTGCCAGCAGCACCGCCGGAGGAGCCTATGGCTACACCTTC. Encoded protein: CASSTAGGAYGYTF.

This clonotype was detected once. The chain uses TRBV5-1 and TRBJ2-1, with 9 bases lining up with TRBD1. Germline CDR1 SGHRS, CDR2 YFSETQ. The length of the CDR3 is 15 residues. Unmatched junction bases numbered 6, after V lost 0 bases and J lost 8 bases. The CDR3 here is CASSLDRGLRDEQFF. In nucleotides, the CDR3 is TGCGCCAGCAGCTTGGACAGGGGGCTAAGGGATGAGCAGTTCTTC.

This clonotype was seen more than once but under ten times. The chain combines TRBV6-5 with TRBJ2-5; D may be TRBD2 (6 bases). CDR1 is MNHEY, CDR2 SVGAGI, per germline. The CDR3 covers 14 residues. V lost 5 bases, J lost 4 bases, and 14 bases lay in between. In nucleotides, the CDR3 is TGTGCCAGCAGTCGGTTAAGGGAGGCAGAGACCCAGTACTTC. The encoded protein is CASSRLREAETQYF.

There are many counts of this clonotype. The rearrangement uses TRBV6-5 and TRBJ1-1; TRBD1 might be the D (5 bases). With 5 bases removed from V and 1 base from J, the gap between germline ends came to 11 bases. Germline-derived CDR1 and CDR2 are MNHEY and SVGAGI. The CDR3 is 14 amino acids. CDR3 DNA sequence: TGTGCCAGCAGTCGCCGGGGACGGAACACTGAAGCTTTCTTT. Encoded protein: CASSRRGRNTEAFF.